This is a list of T cell receptor beta chains from one sample in a study of blood T cell repertoires in COVID-19. Sequencing was performed with immunoSEQ multiplex PCR; in TCRdb, only in-frame clones are kept and a portion is missing. The sample shows 30,000 to 50,000 clones, over 65% of them seen only once. The specimen was peripheral blood. The receptors shown here come from a man aged 50-60 years with active or convalescent COVID-19. Each CDR3 is given with its conserved first and last residue. Fields, in order: J gene, V gene, D gene, clone size, CDR3 protein, CDR3 DNA. A D gene is named only where the DNA matches it firmly. Some rows have no size entry. The others give once, few or many, or a class for an expanded clone.

j_call: TRBJ1-3
v_call: TRBV9
d_call: TRBD1
clone_size: .
cdr3_aa: CASSGGQDSGNTIYF
cdr3_nt: TGTGCCAGCAGCGGAGGACAGGACTCTGGAAACACCATATATTTT

j_call: TRBJ2-1
v_call: TRBV18
d_call: TRBD1
clone_size: .
cdr3_aa: CASSPSDRVGNEQFF
cdr3_nt: TGTGCCAGCTCACCATCAGACAGGGTAGGGAATGAGCAGTTCTTC

j_call: TRBJ2-2
v_call: TRBV21-1
d_call: .
clone_size: .
cdr3_aa: CATGTGGNNTGELFF
cdr3_nt: TGTGCCACCGGGACGGGGGGGAACAACACCGGGGAGCTGTTTTTT

j_call: TRBJ2-1
v_call: TRBV6-4
d_call: .
clone_size: .
cdr3_aa: CASSIQKSSYNEQFF
cdr3_nt: TGTGCCAGCAGTATCCAGAAATCTTCCTACAATGAGCAGTTCTTC

j_call: TRBJ2-2
v_call: TRBV28
d_call: .
clone_size: .
cdr3_aa: CASKNRVWNTGELFF
cdr3_nt: TGTGCCAGCAAGAACAGGGTATGGAACACCGGGGAGCTGTTTTTT

j_call: TRBJ2-5
v_call: TRBV19
d_call: .
clone_size: .
cdr3_aa: CASSIDGGPPQETQYF
cdr3_nt: TGTGCCAGTAGTATAGACGGGGGGCCACCACAAGAGACCCAGTACTTC

j_call: TRBJ1-2
v_call: TRBV2
d_call: TRBD1
clone_size: few
cdr3_aa: CASKRTGWNYGYTF
cdr3_nt: TGTGCCAGCAAGCGGACAGGGTGGAACTATGGCTACACCTTC

j_call: TRBJ2-6
v_call: TRBV19
d_call: .
clone_size: .
cdr3_aa: CASSTNRAGANVLTF
cdr3_nt: TGTGCCAGTAGTACCAACAGGGCTGGGGCCAACGTCCTGACTTTC

j_call: TRBJ2-3
v_call: TRBV27
d_call: TRBD1
clone_size: .
cdr3_aa: CASSLRTPGQGTDTQYF
cdr3_nt: TGTGCCAGCAGTTTACGGACTCCGGGACAGGGAACAGATACGCAGTATTTT

j_call: TRBJ1-1
v_call: TRBV29-1
d_call: TRBD1
clone_size: once
cdr3_aa: CSVPSGTGEGNTEAFF
cdr3_nt: TGCAGCGTTCCTTCCGGGACAGGGGAAGGCAACACTGAAGCTTTCTTT

j_call: TRBJ2-7
v_call: TRBV27
d_call: TRBD1
clone_size: .
cdr3_aa: CASSTGTGWNEQYF
cdr3_nt: TGTGCCAGCAGTACCGGGACAGGGTGGAACGAGCAGTACTTC

j_call: TRBJ1-1
v_call: TRBV19
d_call: TRBD1
clone_size: .
cdr3_aa: CASRKHTDRGNTEAFF
cdr3_nt: TGTGCCAGTAGGAAGCACACCGACAGGGGGAACACTGAAGCTTTCTTT

j_call: TRBJ1-2
v_call: TRBV9
d_call: TRBD1
clone_size: .
cdr3_aa: CASSVTTGGEYGYTF
cdr3_nt: TGTGCCAGCAGCGTAACGACAGGGGGGGAATATGGCTACACCTTC

j_call: TRBJ2-7
v_call: TRBV4-2
d_call: TRBD1
clone_size: few
cdr3_aa: CASSQEDRRYEQYF
cdr3_nt: TGTGCCAGCAGCCAAGAGGACAGGCGCTACGAGCAGTACTTC

j_call: TRBJ1-2
v_call: TRBV4-1
d_call: .
clone_size: .
cdr3_aa: CASSQDRLPNYGYTF
cdr3_nt: TGCGCCAGCAGCCAAGACAGACTCCCCAACTATGGCTACACCTTC

j_call: TRBJ2-7
v_call: TRBV9
d_call: TRBD2
clone_size: once
cdr3_aa: CASSISGGAHEQYF
cdr3_nt: TGTGCCAGCAGCATTAGCGGGGGGGCCCACGAGCAGTACTTC

j_call: TRBJ1-2
v_call: TRBV19
d_call: .
clone_size: .
cdr3_aa: CASIRTPQGMTSGYTF
cdr3_nt: TGTGCCAGTATCAGAACCCCGCAGGGTATGACGTCTGGCTACACCTTC

j_call: TRBJ1-6
v_call: TRBV4-1
d_call: .
clone_size: .
cdr3_aa: CASSQEVAGYNSPLHF
cdr3_nt: TGCGCCAGCAGCCAAGAAGTAGCAGGGTATAATTCACCCCTCCACTTT

j_call: TRBJ2-3
v_call: TRBV5-5
d_call: TRBD2
clone_size: once
cdr3_aa: CASSPRTSGVGASTDTQYF
cdr3_nt: TGTGCCAGCAGTCCGCGGACTAGCGGGGTGGGCGCGAGTACAGATACGCAGTATTTT

j_call: TRBJ1-4
v_call: TRBV7-9
d_call: .
clone_size: .
cdr3_aa: CASSQPSGYEKLFF
cdr3_nt: TGTGCCAGCAGCCAACCGAGTGGTTATGAAAAACTGTTTTTT

j_call: TRBJ2-3
v_call: TRBV5-6
d_call: TRBD2
clone_size: .
cdr3_aa: CASTPQAGGNTQYF
cdr3_nt: TGTGCCAGCACCCCGCAGGCGGGAGGTAATACGCAGTATTTT

j_call: TRBJ1-3
v_call: TRBV2
d_call: .
clone_size: few
cdr3_aa: CASSEPRSGNTIYF
cdr3_nt: TGTGCCAGCAGTGAGCCGAGATCCGGAAACACCATATATTTT

j_call: TRBJ1-2
v_call: TRBV14
d_call: .
clone_size: .
cdr3_aa: CASSQGNDRTAQTF
cdr3_nt: TGTGCCAGCAGCCAAGGGAATGACCGGACAGCCCAAACCTTC

j_call: TRBJ1-2
v_call: TRBV11-2
d_call: .
clone_size: .
cdr3_aa: CATQPSGWVANYGYTF
cdr3_nt: TGTGCCACCCAACCCAGCGGATGGGTAGCTAACTATGGCTACACCTTC

j_call: TRBJ2-1
v_call: TRBV12-3/TRBV12-4
d_call: .
clone_size: .
cdr3_aa: CANSFENNEQFF
cdr3_nt: TGTGCCAACAGTTTTGAGAACAATGAGCAGTTCTTC

j_call: TRBJ1-2
v_call: TRBV4-1
d_call: .
clone_size: .
cdr3_aa: CASSQGTAYYGYTF
cdr3_nt: TGCGCCAGCAGCCAAGGGACAGCGTATTATGGCTACACCTTC

j_call: TRBJ1-1
v_call: TRBV5-8
d_call: .
clone_size: .
cdr3_aa: CASSNTMGALNTEAFF
cdr3_nt: TGTGCCAGCAGCAATACGATGGGGGCCCTAAACACTGAAGCTTTCTTT

j_call: TRBJ2-1
v_call: TRBV5-1
d_call: .
clone_size: .
cdr3_aa: CASSLAAGAQGEQFF
cdr3_nt: TGCGCCAGCAGCTTGGCGGCGGGGGCGCAGGGGGAGCAGTTCTTC

j_call: TRBJ1-1
v_call: TRBV11-2
d_call: .
clone_size: once
cdr3_aa: CASSFLRVEAFF
cdr3_nt: TGTGCCAGCAGCTTCCTAAGAGTTGAAGCTTTCTTT

j_call: TRBJ2-5
v_call: TRBV4-2
d_call: TRBD2
clone_size: .
cdr3_aa: CASSLFPPGTTQETQYF
cdr3_nt: TGTGCCAGCAGCCTTTTTCCCCCCGGGACTACTCAAGAGACCCAGTACTTC

j_call: TRBJ1-1
v_call: TRBV9
d_call: TRBD1
clone_size: .
cdr3_aa: CASSGPGTGNTEAFF
cdr3_nt: TGTGCCAGCAGCGGTCCCGGGACAGGGAACACTGAAGCTTTCTTT

j_call: TRBJ2-7
v_call: TRBV27
d_call: TRBD2
clone_size: .
cdr3_aa: CASSRKAGEVYEQYF
cdr3_nt: TGTGCCAGCAGCCGAAAAGCGGGGGAGGTATACGAGCAGTACTTC

j_call: TRBJ1-5
v_call: TRBV19
d_call: .
clone_size: .
cdr3_aa: CASRMGAGGNQPQHF
cdr3_nt: TGTGCCAGTAGAATGGGGGCCGGGGGCAATCAGCCCCAGCATTTT

j_call: TRBJ1-1
v_call: TRBV29-1
d_call: .
clone_size: few
cdr3_aa: CSVVQDSTNTEAFF
cdr3_nt: TGCAGCGTTGTTCAGGACAGCACGAACACTGAAGCTTTCTTT

j_call: TRBJ1-4
v_call: TRBV9
d_call: .
clone_size: .
cdr3_aa: CASSVARDEKLFF
cdr3_nt: TGTGCCAGCAGCGTAGCGAGGGATGAAAAACTGTTTTTT

j_call: TRBJ2-2
v_call: TRBV6-5
d_call: .
clone_size: .
cdr3_aa: CAGGSTNTGELFF
cdr3_nt: TGTGCCGGAGGGAGCACGAACACCGGGGAGCTGTTTTTT

j_call: TRBJ2-1
v_call: TRBV20-1
d_call: .
clone_size: .
cdr3_aa: CSASLWAQDNEQFF
cdr3_nt: TGCAGTGCTAGTCTTTGGGCGCAGGACAATGAGCAGTTCTTC

j_call: TRBJ2-5
v_call: TRBV7-8
d_call: TRBD2
clone_size: .
cdr3_aa: CASSFGREGETQYF
cdr3_nt: TGTGCCAGCAGCTTCGGCAGGGAGGGGGAGACCCAGTACTTC

j_call: TRBJ1-1
v_call: TRBV7-9
d_call: TRBD1
clone_size: .
cdr3_aa: CASSLEQGYTEAFF
cdr3_nt: TGTGCCAGCAGCTTAGAACAGGGGTACACTGAAGCTTTCTTT

j_call: TRBJ1-1
v_call: TRBV18
d_call: .
clone_size: .
cdr3_aa: CASSRVNTEAFF
cdr3_nt: TGTGCCAGCTCACGAGTGAACACTGAAGCTTTCTTT

j_call: TRBJ1-2
v_call: TRBV7-2
d_call: TRBD1
clone_size: .
cdr3_aa: CASSLGPGTGDRGYTF
cdr3_nt: TGTGCCAGCAGCTTAGGGCCCGGGACAGGGGACCGGGGCTACACCTTC

j_call: TRBJ1-4
v_call: TRBV2
d_call: .
clone_size: once
cdr3_aa: CASSERGTEGEKLFF
cdr3_nt: TGTGCCAGCAGTGAAAGGGGTACAGAAGGTGAAAAACTGTTTTTT

j_call: TRBJ2-3
v_call: TRBV7-9
d_call: TRBD2
clone_size: once
cdr3_aa: CASSPPGPGTSGVPDTQYF
cdr3_nt: TGTGCCAGCAGCCCCCCGGGCCCCGGGACTAGCGGGGTTCCAGATACGCAGTATTTT

j_call: TRBJ1-2
v_call: TRBV6-2/TRBV6-3
d_call: TRBD1
clone_size: .
cdr3_aa: CASSRGQELYGYTF
cdr3_nt: TGTGCCAGCAGTAGGGGACAGGAACTCTATGGCTACACCTTC

j_call: TRBJ1-2
v_call: TRBV3-1/TRBV3-2
d_call: .
clone_size: .
cdr3_aa: CASSRTVSHGYTF
cdr3_nt: TGTGCCAGCAGCCGGACAGTATCTCATGGCTACACCTTC

j_call: TRBJ2-7
v_call: TRBV9
d_call: .
clone_size: .
cdr3_aa: CASSATRQVRNSYEQYF
cdr3_nt: TGTGCCAGCAGCGCAACGCGACAGGTGCGAAACTCCTACGAGCAGTACTTC

j_call: TRBJ1-6
v_call: TRBV5-8
d_call: .
clone_size: few
cdr3_aa: CASSSPGANSPLHF
cdr3_nt: TGTGCCAGCAGCTCCCCAGGGGCGAATTCACCCCTCCACTTT

j_call: TRBJ1-2
v_call: TRBV24-1
d_call: .
clone_size: .
cdr3_aa: CATSAGFGYTF
cdr3_nt: TGTGCCACCAGTGCCGGGTTTGGCTACACCTTC